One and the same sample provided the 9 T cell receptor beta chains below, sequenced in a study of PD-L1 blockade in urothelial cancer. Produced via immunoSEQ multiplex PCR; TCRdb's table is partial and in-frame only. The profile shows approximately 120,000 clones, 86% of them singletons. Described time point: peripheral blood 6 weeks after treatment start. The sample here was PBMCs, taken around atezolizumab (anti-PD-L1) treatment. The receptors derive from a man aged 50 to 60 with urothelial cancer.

The CDR3 coding sequence is TGTGCCTGGGGGACAGGGGAGTATGGCTACACCTTC. This encodes CAWGTGEYGYTF. The chain employs TRBV30 and TRBJ1-2, with 10 bases that match TRBD1. The J segment lost 5 bases and the V segment lost 5 bases, leaving 2 bases of the junction unmatched. Per germline, CDR1 GTSNPN and CDR2 SVGIG (reference sequence). The CDR3 has 12 residues.

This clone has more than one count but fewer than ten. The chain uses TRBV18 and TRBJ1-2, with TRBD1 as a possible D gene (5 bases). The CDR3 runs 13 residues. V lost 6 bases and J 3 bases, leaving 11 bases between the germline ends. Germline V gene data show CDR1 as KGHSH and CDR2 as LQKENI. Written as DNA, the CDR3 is TGTGCCAGCTCCCAGACAGTGGACTATGGCTACACCTTC. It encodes CASSQTVDYGYTF.

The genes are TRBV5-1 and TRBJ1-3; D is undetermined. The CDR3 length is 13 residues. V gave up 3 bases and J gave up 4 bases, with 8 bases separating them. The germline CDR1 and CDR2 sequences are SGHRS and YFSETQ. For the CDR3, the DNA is TGCGCCAGCAGCTCCCTAGGAGGAAACACCATATATTTT. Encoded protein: CASSSLGGNTIYF.

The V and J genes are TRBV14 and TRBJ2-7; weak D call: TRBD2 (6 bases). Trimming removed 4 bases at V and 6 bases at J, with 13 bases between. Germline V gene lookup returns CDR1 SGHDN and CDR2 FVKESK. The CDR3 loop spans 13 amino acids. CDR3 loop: CASSLTSSSEQYF. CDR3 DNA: TGTGCCAGCAGCCTTACTAGCTCCAGCGAGCAGTACTTC.

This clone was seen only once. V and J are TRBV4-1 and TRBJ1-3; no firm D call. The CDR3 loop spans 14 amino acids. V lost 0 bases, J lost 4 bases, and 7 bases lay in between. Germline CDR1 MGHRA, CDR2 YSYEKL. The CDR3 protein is CASSQEAVGNTIYF. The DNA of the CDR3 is TGCGCCAGCAGCCAAGAGGCCGTCGGAAACACCATATATTTT.

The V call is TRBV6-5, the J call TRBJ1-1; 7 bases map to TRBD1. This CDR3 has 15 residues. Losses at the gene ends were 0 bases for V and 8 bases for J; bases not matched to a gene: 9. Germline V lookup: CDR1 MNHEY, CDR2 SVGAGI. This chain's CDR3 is CASSYSWDSVAEAFF. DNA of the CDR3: TGTGCCAGCAGTTACTCATGGGACAGTGTGGCAGAAGCTTTCTTT.

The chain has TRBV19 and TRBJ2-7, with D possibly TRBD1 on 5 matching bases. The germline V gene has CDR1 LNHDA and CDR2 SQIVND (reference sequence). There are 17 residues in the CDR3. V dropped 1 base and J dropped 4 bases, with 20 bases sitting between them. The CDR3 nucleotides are TGTGCCAGTAGTATAGTTGCTTCCAAGGGGCTTACTTACGAGCAGTACTTC. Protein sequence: CASSIVASKGLTYEQYF.

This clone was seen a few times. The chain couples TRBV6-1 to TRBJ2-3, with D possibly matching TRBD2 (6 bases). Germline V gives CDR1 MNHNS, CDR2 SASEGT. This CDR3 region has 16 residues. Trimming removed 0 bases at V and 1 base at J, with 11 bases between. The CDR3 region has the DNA TGTGCCAGCAGTGAAGCTATCACGGGGGGCACAGATACGCAGTATTTT. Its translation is CASSEAITGGTDTQYF.

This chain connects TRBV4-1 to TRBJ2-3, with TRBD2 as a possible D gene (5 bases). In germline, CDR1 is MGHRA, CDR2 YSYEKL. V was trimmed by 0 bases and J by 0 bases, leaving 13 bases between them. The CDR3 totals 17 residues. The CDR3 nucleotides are TGCGCCAGCAGCCAAGATGAGAGCGGATCTAGCACAGATACGCAGTATTTT. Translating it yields CASSQDESGSSTDTQYF.